This T cell receptor (beta chain) was profiled in a study of blood T cell repertoires in COVID-19. Original data processing: It was from reference gene primer amplification that nucleated cell counts were estimated. Only in-frame clones appear in the TCRdb table, and some are missing; sequencing was by immunoSEQ multiplex PCR. The V and J calls and the clone size are those of that table, but D and trimming were determined from the DNA. Here the sample spans approximately 300,000 clones, approximately 85% being singletons. Participant ages covered about 18 to 89 years across about two dozen US areas. The germline V gene encodes CDR1 SGHVS and CDR2 FNYEAQ. Trimming took 1 base from V and 3 from J; bases not matched to a gene: 7. The CDR3 covers 17 residues.

This TCR derives from a woman aged 30 to 39 who had recovered from COVID-19. The chain joins TRBV7-6 to TRBJ1-3, with TRBD1 matching 9 bases. Sequencing was performed on PBMCs or T cells enriched from blood (not recorded which). The CDR3 sequence: CASSLGSGTGFGNTIYF. The CDR3 bases are TGTGCCAGCAGCTTAGGTTCCGGGACAGGGTTTGGAAACACCATATATTTT.